This T cell receptor (beta chain) stems from a study of spatial heterogeneity in lung cancer. Study-level background: Consistent detection of more beta-chain than alpha-chain sequences was observed. The average appearance count of each unique TCR and UMI combination in raw reads was more than ten.

Study observations and caveats: Follow-up blood showed ubiquitous expanded tumor TCRs less than blood at resection did.

The time point was: blood at routine non-recurrence follow-up after resection. The authors sequenced whole RNA from tumor, nontumor lung or frozen PBMC without sorting. There are many counts of this clonotype. Its antigen is currently unknown. On each TCR cDNA molecule, a unique molecular identifier was present. TCRdb re-called the 5' RACE reads through MiXCR, storing one row per CDR3 protein. The sample lists around 110,000 distinct CDR3 sequences; 9% to 15% were seen once. This CDR3 is built from 14 residues. V dropped 5 bases and J dropped 10; count of bases not matched to a gene: 7. The germline gives CDR1 SEHNR, CDR2 FQNEAQ (reference sequence).

The receptor's source is a male donor with early-stage non-small cell lung cancer. Source: PBMCs, taken at follow-up. The gene calls are TRBV7-9 and TRBJ2-1; 11 bases map to TRBD1. For the CDR3, the DNA is TGTGCCAGCAGCGGCCGGGACAGGGGGGTCGAGCAGTTCTTC. It codes for CASSGRDRGVEQFF.